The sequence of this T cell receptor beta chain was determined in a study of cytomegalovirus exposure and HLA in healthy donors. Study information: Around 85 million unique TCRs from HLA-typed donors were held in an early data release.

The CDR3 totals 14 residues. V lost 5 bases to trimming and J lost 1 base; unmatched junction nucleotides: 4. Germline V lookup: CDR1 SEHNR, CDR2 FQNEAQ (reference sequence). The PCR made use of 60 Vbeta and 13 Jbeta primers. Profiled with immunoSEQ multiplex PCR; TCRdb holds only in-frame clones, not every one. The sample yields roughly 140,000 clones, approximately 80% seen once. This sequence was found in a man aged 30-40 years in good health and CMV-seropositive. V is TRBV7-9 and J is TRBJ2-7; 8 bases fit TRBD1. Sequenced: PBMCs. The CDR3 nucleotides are TGTGCCAGCAGCCTTCGGACAGGGTCCTACGAGCAGTACTTC. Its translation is CASSLRTGSYEQYF.